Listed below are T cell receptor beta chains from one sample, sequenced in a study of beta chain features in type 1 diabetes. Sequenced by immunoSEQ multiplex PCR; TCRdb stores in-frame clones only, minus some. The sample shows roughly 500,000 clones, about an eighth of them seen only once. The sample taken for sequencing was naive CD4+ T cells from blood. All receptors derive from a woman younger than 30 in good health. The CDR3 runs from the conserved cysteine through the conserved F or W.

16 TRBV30 CAWSVLVGGPYNEQFF
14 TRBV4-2 CASSQGTNNNEQFF
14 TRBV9 CASSGGLATGELFF
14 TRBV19 CASSIDRFDTEAFF
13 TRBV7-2 CASSVSIADTQYF
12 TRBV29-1 CSAPGTDEKLFF
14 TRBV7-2 CASSLWREGYTQYF
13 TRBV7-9 CASSRAGEETQYF
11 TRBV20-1 CSADKGSTQYF
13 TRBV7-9 CASSEVVNTEAFF